This T cell receptor (beta chain) was identified during a study of shared clonotypes between healthy human individuals. CDR1 and CDR2 from the germline V gene are LNHDA and SQIVND (reference sequence). Trimming shortened V by 3 bases and J by 1 base, and 9 bases separated the two germline ends. This CDR3 is built from 14 residues. The authors ran the assay at deep level. Sorted-subset replicate PCR reactions were performed with about 190 ng DNA, corresponding to roughly 30,000 T cell genomes. Authors' data handling: ImmunoSEQ only sent back junction sequences with no quality scores, so filtering was done differently. The data were produced by immunoSEQ multiplex PCR, yet TCRdb's version contains in-frame clones alone and is incomplete. D and trimming were read from the DNA, whereas the V and J calls and clone size are those reported in that table. This sample has 500,000 to 550,000 clones, with 95% to 96% found just once.

The chain recombines TRBV19 with TRBJ1-1; D is unclear. The sequencing sample was made of naive CD4+ T cells sorted from blood. Subset of the sample: CD45RA+ positively selected. This clonotype originated in a woman aged 25 to 45 in good health. The CDR3 coding sequence is TGTGCCAGTAGTATGCGGGGTACGAACACTGAAGCTTTCTTT. Translating it yields CASSMRGTNTEAFF.